A selection of T cell receptor beta chains follows, all from one sample in a study of neurological immune-mediated disorders. TCRdb reprocessed the 5' RACE reads via MiXCR and lists one record per CDR3 protein. The sample consists of about 46,000 distinct CDR3 sequences, 10% to 13% of them appearing once. Sequenced sample: PBMCs. The receptor source for this set is a man aged 65-85 years with HTLV-1-associated myelopathy (HAM/TSP). The CDR3 runs from the conserved cysteine through the conserved F or W. The order of the fields is CDR3 protein, V gene.

cdr3_aa: CASSPVGAGGEETQYF
v_call: TRBV5-6

cdr3_aa: CASSITGGLEQYF
v_call: TRBV7-2

cdr3_aa: CATDPTDSGANVLTF
v_call: TRBV28

cdr3_aa: CASSLDSTDTQYF
v_call: TRBV5-1

cdr3_aa: CASSLGSGTGSYGYTF
v_call: TRBV28

cdr3_aa: CASSGLAINTGELFF
v_call: TRBV9

cdr3_aa: CSVEDRTNEKLFF
v_call: TRBV29-1

cdr3_aa: CASSFNGGNEQFF
v_call: TRBV5-1

cdr3_aa: CASSHGTSNTGELFF
v_call: TRBV7-3

cdr3_aa: CASSLLGGAFHEQYF
v_call: TRBV5-1

cdr3_aa: CASSQQGAGANVLTF
v_call: TRBV28

cdr3_aa: CASSLVTGSAGANVLTF
v_call: TRBV5-1

cdr3_aa: CASSSASGSYNEQFF
v_call: TRBV27

cdr3_aa: CASSPSRYTGELFF
v_call: TRBV14

cdr3_aa: CASSPDRPSSGNTIYF
v_call: TRBV12-3/TRBV12-4

cdr3_aa: CASTGSYEQYF
v_call: TRBV6-1

cdr3_aa: CASSFRVRTEAFF
v_call: TRBV27

cdr3_aa: CASSSGTVGGAFF
v_call: TRBV7-6

cdr3_aa: CSAREGNTEAFF
v_call: TRBV20-1

cdr3_aa: CASSFGRGGEQYF
v_call: TRBV7-2

cdr3_aa: CASSHLPGGPTVGELFF
v_call: TRBV4-3

cdr3_aa: CASSYSTGRVYGYTF
v_call: TRBV6-5

cdr3_aa: CASSGTDNTEAFF
v_call: TRBV10-2

cdr3_aa: CASRPSRTGELFF
v_call: TRBV2

cdr3_aa: CASTTWDGGNEQYF
v_call: TRBV28

cdr3_aa: CASSLIIFPYGTLPILDTQYF
v_call: TRBV12-3/TRBV12-4

cdr3_aa: CSVYRPFSDEQFF
v_call: TRBV29-1

cdr3_aa: CASSFGSWRNNEQFF
v_call: TRBV12-3/TRBV12-4

cdr3_aa: CSARHHEQYF
v_call: TRBV20-1

cdr3_aa: CASRRQGSYEQYF
v_call: TRBV27

cdr3_aa: CSAKVRTEDYEQYF
v_call: TRBV20-1

cdr3_aa: CASSWGGSAYEQYF
v_call: TRBV5-1

cdr3_aa: CASSKGTVTEAFF
v_call: TRBV7-9

cdr3_aa: CASSALDSSGNTIYF
v_call: TRBV9

cdr3_aa: CAISYNGAGNEQYF
v_call: TRBV10-3